The present T cell receptor (beta chain) was sequenced within a study of identical twins. Germline V gives CDR1 MNHEY, CDR2 SVGAGI. The CDR3 is 15 residues long. With 0 bases removed from V and 0 bases from J, the gap between germline ends came to 9 bases. TCRdb passed the 5' RACE reads through MiXCR, listing each CDR3 protein once. The sample holds roughly 720,000 distinct CDR3 sequences; roughly 18% are singletons and the top ten take less than 15%. These data were likewise used in another study, on T cells expressing NK-cell markers.

The material sequenced was PBMCs. The origin of this receptor is a woman in her late teens or twenties in good health. The chain has TRBV6-5 and TRBJ2-7, with unresolved D. This CDR3 reads CASSYSGDRSYEQYF. CDR3 sequence (DNA): TGTGCCAGCAGTTACTCTGGCGACCGCTCCTACGAGCAGTACTTC.